The T cell receptor beta chain described here comes from a study of blood T cells in healthy people across ages. Each sample used at least 6 million PBMCs. It was with a sample-barcoded 5' primer and a J-beta primer mix that a second PCR of about 6 to 12 cycles was run. One entry per CDR3 protein, called by TCRdb with MiXCR from the 5' RACE reads. The sample shows 650,000 to 1,000,000 distinct CDR3 sequences, 35% to 40% of them seen only once. About this clonotype itself: A read error is possible here, since a much larger clone lies one base away.

Material for sequencing was blood. The sequence derives from a man aged 18 to 29 in good health.

The CDR3 DNA follows: TGTGCCAGCAGCCGGGACAGGCAGGATGGCTACACCTTC. Protein sequence: CASSRDRQDGYTF. This chain joins TRBV14 and TRBJ1-2; TRBD1 matches 8 bases. In germline, CDR1 is SGHDN, CDR2 FVKESK. The CDR3 totals 13 residues. Germline trimming cut 4 bases from V and 6 bases from J; bases unmatched to any gene: 4.